The clone carrying this TCR beta chain was seen a single time. The data originate from a study of Tregs in tolerant kidney transplant recipients. TCRdb's table, derived via immunoSEQ multiplex PCR, lists solely in-frame clones and lacks some. The table lists some 55,000 clones, around four fifths of them singletons, with more than 4% in the top ten. Unstimulated Tregs (CD4+CD25+CD127-) and CD4+CD25- non-Tregs were sorted from PBMCs. The germline CDR1 and CDR2 sequences are SGHRS and YFSETQ. The ends lost 2 bases at V and 0 bases at J; junction bases unmatched: 8. There are 19 residues in the CDR3. Sequencing was done on a sample of CD4+ T cells from blood. The receptor was isolated from a human donor in good health. The V and J genes are TRBV5-1 and TRBJ2-1; 13 bases match TRBD2. CDR3 sequence (DNA): TGCGCCAGCAGCTTTGGTACTAGCGGGGGGGGCCCCTCCTACAATGAGCAGTTCTTC. This sequence encodes CASSFGTSGGGPSYNEQFF.